This passage covers 25 T cell receptor beta chains from one sample sequenced in a study of shared clonotypes between healthy human individuals. Here immunoSEQ multiplex PCR was the method, and the copy in TCRdb shows in-frame clones only, minus some. The table lists about 1 million clones, around 75% of them singletons. Sequenced material: memory CD4+ T cells sorted from blood. Indicated subset: CD45RA-negative fraction. The receptors shown here come from a man younger than 35 in good health.

This clone was seen repeatedly, ten times or more. This rearrangement joins TRBV29-1 to TRBJ1-1; 10 bases agree with TRBD1. Germline V gives CDR1 SQVTM, CDR2 ANQGSEA. There are 13 residues in the CDR3. Unmatched junction bases numbered 7, after V lost 7 bases and J lost 5 bases. This CDR3 reads CSGLTGGLTEAFF. The CDR3 nucleotides read TGCAGCGGGCTGACAGGGGGCTTGACTGAAGCTTTCTTT.

The V call is TRBV12-5, the J call TRBJ1-4; D remains ambiguous. Germline loops: CDR1 LGHNT, CDR2 FRNRAP. The germline V and J ends were trimmed by 7 bases and 2 bases, with 8 bases remaining between them. This CDR3 is 13 amino acids long. The CDR3 region has the DNA TGTGCTAGTGACCCGGGGACTAATGAAAAACTGTTTTTT. It yields the protein CASDPGTNEKLFF.

The gene calls are TRBV11-2 and TRBJ2-1, with D uncertain. There are 15 residues in the CDR3. V lost 1 base and J 3 bases, leaving 10 bases between the germline ends. From germline, CDR1 is SGHAT and CDR2 FQNNGV. CDR3 coding DNA: TGTGCCAGCAGCTTAGCGGCCCTGAGCTACAATGAGCAGTTCTTC. Translation gives CASSLAALSYNEQFF.

There are a few counts of this clone. The J gene is TRBJ1-5, the V gene TRBV5-1; tentatively, D is TRBD1 (6 bases). Trimming shortened V by 5 bases and J by 4 bases, and 13 bases separated the two germline ends. Germline V lookup: CDR1 SGHRS, CDR2 YFSETQ. This CDR3 is 14 amino acids long. The CDR3 DNA reads TGCGCCAGCAGGCCGGACAGCGATAATCAGCCCCAGCATTTT. This codes for CASRPDSDNQPQHF.

V is TRBV5-4 and J is TRBJ1-5; TRBD1 aligns across 11 bases. V shed 3 bases and J 0 bases; nucleotides not matched to a gene: 8. Germline values: CDR1 SGHNT, CDR2 YYREEE (reference sequence). The CDR3 length is 18 residues. The CDR3 here is CASSWGTGGAYSNQPQHF. CDR3 coding DNA: TGTGCCAGCAGCTGGGGGACAGGGGGTGCCTATAGCAATCAGCCCCAGCATTTT.

The gene calls are TRBV5-1 and TRBJ1-3, with TRBD1 matching 8 bases. The germline V gene encodes CDR1 SGHRS and CDR2 YFSETQ. The junction had 6 bases not matched to a gene; V was cut back by 5 bases and J by 2 bases. The CDR3 length is 15 residues. CDR3 region: CASSSGQGTGNTIYF. In nucleotides, the CDR3 is TGCGCCAGCAGTTCCGGACAGGGTACTGGAAACACCATATATTTT. The full variable domain, completed using reference TRBV5-1 and TRBJ1-3, is KAGVTQTPRYLIKTRGQQVTLSCSPISGHRSVSWYQQTPGQGLQFLFEYFSETQRNKGNFPGRFSGRQFSNSRSEMNVSTLELGDSALYLCASSSGQGTGNTIYFGEGSWLTVV.

The rearrangement uses TRBV2 and TRBJ2-3, with 15 bases lining up with TRBD2. Germline loops: CDR1 SNHLY, CDR2 FYNNEI. The CDR3 is 20 residues long. V was pared by 6 bases and J by 1 base, with 14 bases of the junction left unmatched. Written as DNA, the CDR3 is TGTGCCAGCAGCCCCCTAGGACTAGCGGGGGGGTTTGGGGGCACAGATACGCAGTATTTT. Translation: CASSPLGLAGGFGGTDTQYF.

The chain joins TRBV6-1 to TRBJ1-2; a weak D match, TRBD1 (6 bases). The germline V and J ends were trimmed by 6 bases and 5 bases, with 13 bases remaining between them. Germline V gene lookup returns CDR1 MNHNS and CDR2 SASEGT. The CDR3 has 13 residues. The CDR3 nucleotides read TGTGCCAGCAGGGGAGACAGGAATTATGGCTACACCTTC. Protein sequence: CASRGDRNYGYTF.

The rearrangement joins TRBV10-2 to TRBJ1-1, with TRBD1 matching 8 bases. This CDR3 contains 14 residues. Germline lookup yields CDR1 WSHSY and CDR2 SAAADI. The V segment lost 5 bases and the J segment 1 base; nucleotides outside the gene matches: 3. The CDR3 DNA is TGCGCCAGCAGTATAACAGGGGGGAACACTGAAGCTTTCTTT. Protein product: CASSITGGNTEAFF.

The rearrangement links TRBV7-2 to TRBJ2-6; perhaps TRBD1 as D (5 bases). The CDR3 totals 16 residues. The V gene lost 4 bases and the J gene lost 1 base, with 11 bases spanning the gap. From germline, CDR1 is SGHTA and CDR2 FQGNSA. The CDR3 DNA sequence: TGTGCCAGCAGCTCGCTGGCAGGGTCTGGGGCCAACGTCCTGACTTTC. Its protein product is CASSSLAGSGANVLTF.

This chain links TRBV5-4 with TRBJ2-3; D is tentatively TRBD1 or TRBD2 (5 bases each). Germline lookup yields CDR1 SGHNT and CDR2 YYREEE (reference sequence). The CDR3 loop spans 14 amino acids. V was pared by 2 bases and J by 2 bases, with 9 bases between. DNA for the CDR3: TGTGCCAGCAGCTTCGACGGGGCCACAGATACGCAGTATTTT. Protein sequence: CASSFDGATDTQYF.

Note on this clone: Since a much larger clone is just one base distant, this may be a read error. V and J are TRBV2 and TRBJ2-6; D possibly corresponds to TRBD2 (5 bases). The CDR3 extends over 14 amino acids. From germline, CDR1 is SNHLY and CDR2 FYNNEI. The CDR3 is CASSASSEANVLTF. CDR3 nucleotide sequence: TGTGCCAGCAGCGCTAGCTCTGAGGCCAACGTCCTGACTTTC.

The V call is TRBV5-1, the J call TRBJ2-5; unclear D gene. Germline-derived CDR1 and CDR2 are SGHRS and YFSETQ. The V gene lost 2 bases and the J gene lost 1 base, with 18 bases spanning the gap. The CDR3 has 17 amino acids. The CDR3 loop reads CASSFSPGSSFQETQYF. DNA of the CDR3: TGCGCCAGCAGCTTTTCTCCCGGCTCGTCCTTCCAAGAGACCCAGTACTTC.

The chain couples TRBV15 to TRBJ2-3; 7 positions agree with TRBD2. CDR1 is LNHNV and CDR2 is YYDKDF in the germline V gene (reference sequence). The trim removed 8 bases at V and 4 bases at J, leaving 9 bases unmatched. The CDR3 totals 14 residues. The CDR3 spells CATSLGGDSDTQYF. The CDR3 region has the DNA TGTGCCACCTCCCTGGGGGGGGACTCAGATACGCAGTATTTT.

The chain recombines TRBV28 with TRBJ1-6; tentatively, D is TRBD1 (6 bases). This CDR3 has 14 amino acids. The ends were cut back, 1 base at V and 12 bases at J, with 13 bases in the middle. Per the germline V gene, CDR1 is MDHEN and CDR2 is SYDVKM. The CDR3 region is CASSLSGVGLPLHF. In nucleotides, the CDR3 is TGTGCCAGCAGTTTATCAGGGGTTGGATTACCCCTCCACTTT.

The rearrangement uses TRBV28 and TRBJ2-7; 9 bases are a match to TRBD1. The V and J ends lost 5 bases and 3 bases, in that order; junction bases with no gene match: 8. The CDR3 spans 15 residues. Germline CDR1 is MDHEN and CDR2 is SYDVKM. CDR3: CASSPLRDRVYEQYF. The CDR3 bases are TGTGCCAGCAGTCCACTCCGGGACAGGGTCTACGAGCAGTACTTC.

This chain joins TRBV11-2 and TRBJ1-2, with a possible D match to TRBD1 (6 bases). CDR3 length: 16 amino acids. The germline V gene has CDR1 SGHAT and CDR2 FQNNGV. The V gene lost 7 bases and the J gene lost 2 bases, with 20 bases spanning the gap. CDR3 protein: CASNTRRAGQNYGYTF. The CDR3 DNA is TGTGCCAGCAACACCCGGCGGGCAGGACAGAACTATGGCTACACCTTC.

The rearrangement links TRBV19 to TRBJ2-2; D is uncertain. Per germline, CDR1 LNHDA and CDR2 SQIVND (reference sequence). The CDR3 has 13 residues. V was shortened by 6 bases and J by 5 bases, with 10 bases between the two germline ends. CDR3 region: CASRFVGTGELFF. CDR3 nucleotide sequence: TGTGCCAGTAGGTTTGTGGGAACCGGGGAGCTGTTTTTT.

A remark on this clone: The junction does not match germline at one end; this may be a read error. This chain connects TRBV7-7 to TRBJ2-1, with TRBD1 as a possible D gene (6 bases). There are 16 residues in the CDR3. Germline loops: CDR1 SSHAT, CDR2 FNYEAQ (reference sequence). DNA for the CDR3: TGTGCTAGCAGCGTTGGACAGATTTCTTCCTACAATGAGCAGTTCTTC. Translated, it gives CASSVGQISSYNEQFF.

V usage is TRBV10-3 and J usage is TRBJ2-3, with unresolved D. Trimming took off 3 bases at V and 2 bases at J, with 12 bases between the two ends. CDR3 length equals 15 residues. Per germline, CDR1 ENHRY and CDR2 SYGVKD. CDR3 sequence (DNA): TGTGCCATCAGTGAAGGAACAGCCCTCACAGATACGCAGTATTTT. Translated, it gives CAISEGTALTDTQYF.

The gene calls are TRBV11-2 and TRBJ1-3; D is ambiguous. The germline V and J ends were trimmed by 4 bases and 0 bases, with 10 bases remaining between them. The germline CDR1 and CDR2 sequences are SGHAT and FQNNGV. The CDR3 sequence is 15 residues long. The CDR3 DNA sequence: TGTGCCAGCAGCTGGGTGGAGAGCTCTGGAAACACCATATATTTT. As protein: CASSWVESSGNTIYF. The complete variable domain, with remaining parts taken from reference TRBV11-2 and TRBJ1-3, reads EAGVAQSPRYKIIEKRQSVAFWCNPISGHATLYWYQQILGQGPKLLIQFQNNGVVDDSQLPKDRFSAERLKGVDSTLKIQPAKLEDSAVYLCASSWVESSGNTIYFGEGSWLTVV.

V gene TRBV9 combines with J gene TRBJ1-4; 7 bases map to TRBD1. There are 16 residues in the CDR3. Germline CDR1 reads SGDLS; CDR2 reads YYNGEE. V was clipped by 0 bases and J by 7 bases; unmatched bases: 9. The CDR3 nucleotides read TGTGCCAGCAGCGTAGGGCGCTCAGGGGGGCTTGAAAAACTGTTTTTT. Translation: CASSVGRSGGLEKLFF.

This chain joins TRBV19 and TRBJ2-7; 9 bases fit TRBD1. Germline V lookup: CDR1 LNHDA, CDR2 SQIVND (reference sequence). V shed 5 bases and J 3 bases; nucleotides not matched to a gene: 8. The CDR3 is 15 amino acids. CDR3 amino acids: CASSASRTGDYEQYF. In DNA form, the CDR3 reads TGTGCCAGTAGTGCCTCTCGGACAGGGGACTACGAGCAGTACTTC.

As for this clone: Other DNA sequences within the sample encode an identical CDR3. The chain couples TRBV30 to TRBJ1-1; maybe TRBD1 (6 bases). Germline V gene data show CDR1 as GTSNPN and CDR2 as SVGIG (reference sequence). Deletions cut 4 bases from V and 5 bases from J, with 14 bases between. CDR3 length: 13 amino acids. CDR3 amino acids: CAWTLQGGTEAFF. As DNA, the CDR3 is TGTGCCTGGACCTTACAGGGTGGAACTGAAGCTTTCTTT.

This chain links TRBV9 with TRBJ2-3; 7 nucleotides line up with TRBD2. Per germline, CDR1 SGDLS and CDR2 YYNGEE. The CDR3 is 14 residues long. Trimming removed 0 bases from V and 6 bases from J; junction bases left unmatched: 4. CDR3: CASSVALGGDTQYF. In DNA form, the CDR3 reads TGTGCCAGCAGCGTAGCCCTCGGGGGGGATACGCAGTATTTT.